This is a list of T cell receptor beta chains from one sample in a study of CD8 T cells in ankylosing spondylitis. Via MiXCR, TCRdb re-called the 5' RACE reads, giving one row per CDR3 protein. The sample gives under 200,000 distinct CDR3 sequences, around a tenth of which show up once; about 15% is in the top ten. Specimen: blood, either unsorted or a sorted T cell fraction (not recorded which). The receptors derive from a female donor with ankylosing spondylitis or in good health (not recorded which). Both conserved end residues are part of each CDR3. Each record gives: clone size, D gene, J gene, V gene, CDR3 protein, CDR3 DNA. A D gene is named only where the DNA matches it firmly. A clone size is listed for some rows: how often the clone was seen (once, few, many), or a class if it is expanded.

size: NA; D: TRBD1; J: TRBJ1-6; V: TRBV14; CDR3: CASSQGTGSSPLHF; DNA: TGTGCCAGCAGCCAAGGGACAGGGAGTTCACCCCTCCACTTT
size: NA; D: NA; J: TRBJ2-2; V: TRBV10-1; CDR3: CARTPGSCFF; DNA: NA
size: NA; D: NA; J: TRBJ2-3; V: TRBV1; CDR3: CTSSQTSGRAADTQYF; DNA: TGCACCAGCAGCCAGACTAGCGGGAGGGCCGCGGATACGCAGTATTTT
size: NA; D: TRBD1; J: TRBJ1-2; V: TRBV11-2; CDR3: CASNREDGTANYGYTF; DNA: TGTGCCTCGAATAGGGAAGACGGGACAGCTAACTATGGCTACACCTTC
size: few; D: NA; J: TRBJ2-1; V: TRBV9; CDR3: CASSGGTGNEQFF; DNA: TGTGCCAGCAGCGGGGGGACCGGTAATGAGCAGTTCTTC
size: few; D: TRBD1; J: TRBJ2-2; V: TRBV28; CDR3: CASGTAANTGELFF; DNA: TGTGCCAGCGGGACAGCTGCGAACACCGGGGAGCTGTTTTTT
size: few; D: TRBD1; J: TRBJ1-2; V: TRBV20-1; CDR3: CSGSGTGEYGYTF; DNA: TGCAGTGGAAGTGGGACAGGGGAATATGGCTACACCTTC
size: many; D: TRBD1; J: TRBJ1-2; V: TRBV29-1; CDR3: CSVVGDRGGDYGYTF; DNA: TGCAGCGTTGTGGGGGACAGGGGAGGCGACTATGGCTACACCTTC
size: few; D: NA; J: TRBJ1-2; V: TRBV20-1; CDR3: CSASSQWAGPDTF; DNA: TGCAGTGCTAGTTCCCAATGGGCAGGACCGGACACCTTC
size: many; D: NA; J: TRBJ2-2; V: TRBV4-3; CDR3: CASSRTGRTGELFF; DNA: TGCGCCAGCAGCCGAACAGGGAGAACCGGGGAGCTGTTTTTT
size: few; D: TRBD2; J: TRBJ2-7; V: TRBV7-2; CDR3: CASSNRGSGQGEQYF; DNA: TGTGCCAGCAGCAACCGGGGTAGCGGGCAGGGCGAGCAGTACTTC
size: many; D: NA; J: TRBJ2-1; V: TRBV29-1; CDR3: CSVGAPVSGWGEQFF; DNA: TGCAGCGTTGGGGCCCCGGTTAGCGGTTGGGGTGAGCAGTTCTTC
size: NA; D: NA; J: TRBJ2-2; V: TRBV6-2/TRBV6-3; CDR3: CASTRGLKNTGELFF; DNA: TGTGCCAGCACCCGTGGGCTGAAGAACACCGGGGAGCTGTTTTTT
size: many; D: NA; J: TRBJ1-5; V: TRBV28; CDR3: CASSPRVSNQPQHF; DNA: TGTGCCAGCAGCCCCAGGGTTAGCAATCAGCCCCAGCATTTT
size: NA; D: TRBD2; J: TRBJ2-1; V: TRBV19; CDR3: CASSILAGGPNEQFF; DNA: TGTGCCAGTAGTATCTTGGCGGGAGGGCCAAATGAGCAGTTCTTC
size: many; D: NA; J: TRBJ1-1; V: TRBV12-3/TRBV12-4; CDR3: CASSPSRTEAFF; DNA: TGTGCCAGCAGTCCCTCCAGGACTGAAGCTTTCTTT
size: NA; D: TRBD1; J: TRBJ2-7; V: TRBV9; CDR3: CASSASADRAYEQYF; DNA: TGTGCCAGCAGCGCCAGCGCCGACAGGGCCTACGAGCAGTACTTC
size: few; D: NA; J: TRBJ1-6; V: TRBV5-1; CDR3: CASSLRTVAYNSPLHF; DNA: TGCGCCAGCAGCCTCAGGACAGTGGCTTATAATTCACCCCTCCACTTT
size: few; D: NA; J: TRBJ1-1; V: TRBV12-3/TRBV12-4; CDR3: CASSFSALNTEAFF; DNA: TGTGCCAGCAGTTTTTCGGCTCTGAACACTGAAGCTTTCTTT
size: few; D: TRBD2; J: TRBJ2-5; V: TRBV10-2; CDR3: CAALSAGEETQYF; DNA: TGCGCCGCCCTGAGCGCGGGAGAGGAGACCCAGTACTTC
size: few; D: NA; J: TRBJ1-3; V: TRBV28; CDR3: CASSPSAPSGNTIYF; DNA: TGTGCCAGCAGCCCTTCGGCCCCCTCTGGAAACACCATATATTTT
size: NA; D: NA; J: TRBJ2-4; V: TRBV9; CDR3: CASGGKNIQYF; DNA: TGTGCCAGCGGGGGCAAAAACATTCAGTACTTC
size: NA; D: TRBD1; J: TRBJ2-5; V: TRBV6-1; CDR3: CASSPRDSLQETQYF; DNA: TGTGCCAGCAGTCCCCGGGACAGTCTCCAAGAGACCCAGTACTTC
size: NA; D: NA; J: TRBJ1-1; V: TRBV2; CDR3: CASRKLGAEAFF; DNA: TGTGCCAGCAGGAAACTGGGCGCTGAAGCTTTCTTT
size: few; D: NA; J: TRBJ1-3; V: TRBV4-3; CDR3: CASSQDWVGGNTIYF; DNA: TGCGCCAGCAGCCAAGATTGGGTGGGTGGAAACACCATATATTTT
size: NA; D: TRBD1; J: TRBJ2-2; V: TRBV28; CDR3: CASNADRAPGELFF; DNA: TGTGCCAGCAATGCGGACAGGGCGCCCGGGGAGCTGTTTTTT
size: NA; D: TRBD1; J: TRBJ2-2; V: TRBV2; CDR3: CASTGGRELFF; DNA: TGTGCCAGCACAGGGGGAAGGGAGCTGTTTTTT
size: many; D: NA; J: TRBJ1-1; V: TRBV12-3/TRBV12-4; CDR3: CASSLRPIEAFF; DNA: TGTGCCAGCAGTTTACGGCCGATTGAAGCTTTCTTT
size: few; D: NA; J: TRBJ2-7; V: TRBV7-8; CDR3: CASSLGSSGLSYEQYF; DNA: TGTGCCAGCAGCTTAGGAAGCAGCGGGCTTTCCTACGAGCAGTACTTC
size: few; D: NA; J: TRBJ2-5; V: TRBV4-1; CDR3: CASSQTTYKETQYF; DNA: TGCGCCAGCAGCCAAACTACTTATAAAGAGACCCAGTACTTC
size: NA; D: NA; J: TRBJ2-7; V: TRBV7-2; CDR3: CASSFGGHGAYEQYF; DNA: TGTGCCAGCAGCTTTGGGGGACACGGGGCCTACGAGCAGTACTTC
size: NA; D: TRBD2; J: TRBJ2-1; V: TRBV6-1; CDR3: CASSMLAGGSYNEQFF; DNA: TGTGCCAGCAGTATGCTAGCGGGGGGCTCCTACAATGAGCAGTTCTTC
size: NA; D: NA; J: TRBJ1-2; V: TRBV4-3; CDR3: CASSQEALSGYTF; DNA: TGCGCCAGCAGCCAAGAGGCCCTCTCGGGCTACACCTTC
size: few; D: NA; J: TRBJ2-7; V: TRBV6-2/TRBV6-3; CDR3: CASSRSRLGGSYEQYF; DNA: TGTGCCAGCAGCCGTTCCAGACTAGGAGGGTCCTACGAGCAGTACTTC
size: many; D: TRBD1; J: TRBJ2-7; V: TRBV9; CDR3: CASSVADREYEQYF; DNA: TGTGCCAGCAGCGTAGCGGACAGGGAGTACGAGCAGTACTTC
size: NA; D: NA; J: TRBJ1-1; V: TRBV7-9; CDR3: CASSPPASLNTEAFF; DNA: TGTGCCAGCAGCCCCCCGGCCAGCCTGAACACTGAAGCTTTCTTT
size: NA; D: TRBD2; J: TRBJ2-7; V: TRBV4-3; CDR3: CASSQDRMGSGISYEQYF; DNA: TGCGCCAGCAGCCAAGATCGAATGGGTAGCGGGATCTCCTACGAGCAGTACTTC
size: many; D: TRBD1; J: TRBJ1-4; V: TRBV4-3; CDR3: CASSQDDRGGEKLFF; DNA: TGCGCCAGCAGCCAAGATGACAGGGGCGGTGAAAAACTGTTTTTT
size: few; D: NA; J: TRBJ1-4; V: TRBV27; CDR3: CASTNLGYPTNEKLFF; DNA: TGTGCCAGCACTAATTTGGGGTACCCGACTAATGAAAAACTGTTTTTT
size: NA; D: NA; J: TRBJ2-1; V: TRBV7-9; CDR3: CASSAQLLGLYNEQFF; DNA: TGTGCCAGCAGCGCCCAGCTCCTGGGGCTATACAATGAGCAGTTCTTC
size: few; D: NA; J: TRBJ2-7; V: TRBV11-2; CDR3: CASSHIGRLKLGTGYEQYF; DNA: TGTGCCAGCAGCCACATCGGAAGGCTCAAACTCGGTACGGGCTACGAGCAGTACTTC
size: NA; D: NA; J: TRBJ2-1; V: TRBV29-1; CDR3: CSVEPPGWDNEQFF; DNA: TGCAGCGTTGAACCGCCGGGATGGGACAATGAGCAGTTCTTC
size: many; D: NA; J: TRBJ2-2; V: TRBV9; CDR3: CASSVGGFTGELFF; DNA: TGTGCCAGCAGCGTAGGGGGATTCACCGGGGAGCTGTTTTTT
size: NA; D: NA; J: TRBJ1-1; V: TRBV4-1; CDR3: CASSQDGQGYTEAFF; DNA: TGCGCCAGCAGCCAAGATGGCCAGGGCTACACTGAAGCTTTCTTT
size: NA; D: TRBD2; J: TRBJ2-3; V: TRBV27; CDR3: CASSETSGMVPRGQYF; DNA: TGTGCCAGCAGTGAAACTAGCGGGATGGTCCCCCGAGGGCAGTATTTT
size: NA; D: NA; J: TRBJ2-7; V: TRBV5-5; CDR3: CASSLYGSVGYEQYF; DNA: TGTGCCAGCAGCTTGTACGGGTCAGTGGGCTACGAGCAGTACTTC
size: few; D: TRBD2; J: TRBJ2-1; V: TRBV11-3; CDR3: CASSLGRLASNEQFF; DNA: TGTGCCAGCAGCTTGGGCCGACTAGCTAGTAATGAGCAGTTCTTC
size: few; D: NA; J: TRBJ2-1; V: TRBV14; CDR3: CASSQDRERLRNEQFF; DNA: TGTGCCAGCAGCCAAGACCGGGAGCGTTTAAGAAATGAGCAGTTCTTC